What follows are 19 T cell receptor beta chains derived from one specimen sequenced in a study of blood T cell repertoires in COVID-19 (TCRdb year 2020). Libraries came from the immunoSEQ multiplex PCR assay. This immuneACCESS table, as held by TCRdb, lists in-frame sequences with V and J called but not all clones. Of the missing ones, under half trace to an unresolved V gene in checked studies; the others have no known cause. Here the sample has 300,000 or so clones; about 88% occur a single time. The top ten clones comprise 1% to 1.5% of the sample. Sequencing used peripheral blood. The source is an older man with acute or convalescent COVID-19.

The rearrangement joins TRBV29-1 to TRBJ2-7, with 7 positions matching TRBD1. The CDR3 runs 13 residues. Germline V gene lookup returns CDR1 SQVTM and CDR2 ANQGSEA. The J segment lost 2 bases and the V segment lost 6 bases, leaving 7 bases of the junction unmatched. In nucleotides, the CDR3 is TGCAGCGTGGGTAACAGGGGTCCCTACGAGCAGTACTTC. It encodes CSVGNRGPYEQYF.

This sequence joins TRBV19 and TRBJ1-5, with D perhaps matching TRBD1 (5 bases). Germline-derived CDR1 and CDR2 are LNHDA and SQIVND (reference sequence). Trimming took off 6 bases at V and 4 bases at J, with 13 bases between the two ends. This CDR3 region has 14 residues. The CDR3 nucleotides are TGTGCCAGTAGCCTTCGGCGGGGGAATCAGCCCCAGCATTTT. Encoded protein: CASSLRRGNQPQHF.

V usage is TRBV5-5 and J usage is TRBJ2-5; D unclear. Germline CDR1 and CDR2: SGHKS and YYEKEE (reference sequence). This CDR3 is 15 amino acids long. Trimming took 2 bases from V and 2 from J, leaving 13 bases between them. The DNA for the CDR3 is TGTGCCAGCAGCTTCCGTTGGCAGACACAAGAGACCCAGTACTTC. This encodes CASSFRWQTQETQYF.

V gene TRBV7-6 combines with J gene TRBJ2-5; weak D call: TRBD2 (6 bases). Looked up from germline, CDR1 is SGHVS and CDR2 is FNYEAQ. V dropped 5 bases and J dropped 2 bases, with 9 bases sitting between them. This CDR3 comprises 13 residues. The chain's CDR3 is CASSMGLQETQYF. The CDR3 DNA is TGTGCCAGCAGCATGGGACTTCAAGAGACCCAGTACTTC.

Here the CDR3 reads CASSSGQGVYQPQHF. As DNA, the CDR3 is TGTGCCAGCAGTTCGGGACAGGGGGTCTATCAGCCCCAGCATTTT. The V and J genes are TRBV27 and TRBJ1-5, with 11 nucleotides matching TRBD1. The junction had 4 bases not matched to a gene; V was cut back by 4 bases and J by 5 bases. This CDR3 region has 15 residues. Germline V gives CDR1 MNHEY, CDR2 SMNVEV (reference sequence).

This clone occurred once. V usage is TRBV11-3 and J usage is TRBJ2-1, with 7 positions matching TRBD1. The CDR3 is made up of 15 amino acids. Germline CDR1 reads SGHNT; CDR2 reads YENEEA. Germline trimming cut 3 bases from V and 5 bases from J; bases unmatched to any gene: 7. CDR3 loop: CASSFMGQTDNEQFF. The CDR3 DNA is TGTGCCAGCAGCTTCATGGGACAGACCGACAATGAGCAGTTCTTC.

This clone was picked up one time. This chain connects TRBV28 to TRBJ1-6; D gene unclear. The CDR3 has 15 residues. Trimming pared 2 bases from V and 2 bases from J, leaving 7 bases between. Germline V lookup: CDR1 MDHEN, CDR2 SYDVKM. The CDR3 sequence: CASSLGLTYNSPLHF. CDR3 DNA: TGTGCCAGCAGTTTAGGACTTACCTATAATTCACCCCTCCACTTT.

The chain is built from TRBV29-1 and TRBJ2-1, with 10 bases fitting TRBD2. J lost 4 bases, V lost 6 bases, and 3 bases had no gene match. The V gene's germline CDR1 is SQVTM and CDR2 ANQGSEA. This CDR3 contains 13 residues. The CDR3 spells CSVGLAEYNEQFF. CDR3 DNA: TGCAGCGTCGGACTAGCGGAGTACAATGAGCAGTTCTTC.

The J gene is TRBJ1-2, the V gene TRBV11-2; D is possibly TRBD1 (5 bases). Trimming stripped 7 bases from V and 3 bases from J, with 15 bases between. CDR3 length: 14 amino acids. CDR1 and CDR2 (germline): SGHAT, FQNNGV. The CDR3 DNA follows: TGTGCCAGCAACCCACTGGGGGGAGACTATGGCTACACCTTC. Its translation: CASNPLGGDYGYTF.

The chain combines TRBV4-3 with TRBJ2-3; TRBD2 aligns across 10 bases. V dropped 0 bases and J dropped 6; count of bases not matched to a gene: 9. This CDR3 has 17 residues. Germline lookup yields CDR1 LGHNA and CDR2 YSLEER. The CDR3 reads CASSQEGAAGGLDTQYF. CDR3 coding DNA: TGCGCCAGCAGCCAAGAGGGTGCAGCGGGGGGGCTGGATACGCAGTATTTT.

The chain is built from TRBV5-6 and TRBJ1-2; D is perhaps TRBD1 (5 bases). CDR1 is SGHDT, CDR2 YYEEEE, per germline. V was cut by 6 bases and J by 8 bases, with 17 bases left in between. The CDR3 runs 13 residues. Written as DNA, the CDR3 is TGTGCCAGCACCCAGGGAAGGTCTAAGGGCTACACCTTC. Translated, it gives CASTQGRSKGYTF.

The J gene is TRBJ2-7, the V gene TRBV6-2 or TRBV6-3; D ambiguous. The germline V and J ends were trimmed by 2 bases and 3 bases, with 5 bases remaining between them. Germline V CDR1 and CDR2: MNHEY, SVGEGT. The CDR3 length is 12 residues. The DNA of the CDR3 is TGTGCCAGCAGTTACCCTGTCTACGAGCAGTACTTC. This encodes CASSYPVYEQYF.

This rearrangement joins TRBV3-1 (or the pseudogene TRBV3-2) to TRBJ1-6; 7 nucleotides match TRBD1. V was clipped by 0 bases and J by 6 bases; unmatched bases: 2. This CDR3 spans 15 amino acids. Germline-derived CDR1 and CDR2 are LGHDT and YNNKEL (reference sequence). In DNA form, the CDR3 reads TGTGCCAGCAGCCAAGACAGGGGGGTTAATTCACCCCTCCACTTT. Amino acids: CASSQDRGVNSPLHF.

V and J are TRBV29-1 and TRBJ1-2, with D possibly being TRBD1 (6 bases). V was shortened by 0 bases and J by 8 bases, with 16 bases between the two germline ends. Germline CDR1 SQVTM, CDR2 ANQGSEA. This CDR3 is 14 amino acids long. CDR3 nucleotide sequence: TGCAGCGTTGAAGATCTTCAGGGGAAAGGAGGCTACACCTTC. Its translation: CSVEDLQGKGGYTF.

This chain connects TRBV3-1 (or the pseudogene TRBV3-2) to TRBJ1-1; a possible D gene is TRBD1 (6 bases). V dropped 1 base and J dropped 7 bases, with 7 bases sitting between them. Germline assignment: CDR1 LGHDT and CDR2 YNNKEL (reference sequence). The CDR3 sequence is 12 residues long. The CDR3 sequence: CASSQGRGEAFF. In DNA form, the CDR3 reads TGTGCCAGCAGCCAAGGCAGGGGTGAAGCTTTCTTT.

V is TRBV10-3 and J is TRBJ1-2; no clear D. Between the trimmed V and J ends, which lost 0 bases and 4 bases, there was a span of 15 bases. From germline, CDR1 is ENHRY and CDR2 SYGVKD. The CDR3 is 16 residues long. CDR3: CAISESSGNFRYGYTF. The CDR3 DNA sequence: TGTGCCATCAGTGAGTCGAGCGGCAACTTTCGCTATGGCTACACCTTC.

The chain combines TRBV4-1 with TRBJ2-7; 7 nucleotides match TRBD2. The germline V gene has CDR1 MGHRA and CDR2 YSYEKL. The CDR3 contains 15 residues. Losses at the gene ends were 4 bases for V and 2 bases for J; bases not matched to a gene: 8. CDR3 loop: CASSPSDRGAYEQYF. The CDR3 DNA sequence: TGCGCCAGCAGCCCATCCGACCGGGGGGCCTACGAGCAGTACTTC.

J is TRBJ2-7 and V is TRBV27, with 12 positions matching TRBD2. With V trimmed by 7 bases and J by 5 bases, 3 bases remained unmatched. This CDR3 has 13 residues. The germline V gene encodes CDR1 MNHEY and CDR2 SMNVEV (reference sequence). The CDR3 sequence is CASTSGRVHEQYF. The CDR3 nucleotides are TGTGCCAGCACTAGCGGGAGGGTCCACGAGCAGTACTTC.

This sequence joins TRBV12-2 and TRBJ2-5; the table's D call TRBD1 went unverified against the DNA. TRBV12-2 is a known pseudogene. The CDR3 is made up of 15 amino acids. The CDR3 sequence is CASRLTQGFGGTQYF. CDR3 DNA sequence: TGTGCAAGTCGCTTAACCCAGGGGTTCGGAGGGACCCAGTACTTC.